Shown below are 32 T cell receptor beta chains from a single sample sequenced in a study of chemoradiotherapy in HPV16-positive cancers. Measured with immunoSEQ multiplex PCR; TCRdb has only the in-frame clones, and not every one. The table lists under 40,000 clones, approximately 90% of them singletons, with more than 3% in the top ten. The sequenced sample was blood, obtained from a patient who underwent chemoradiotherapy. These receptors came from a human donor with HPV-associated anogenital cancer.

This clone was counted once. The chain joins TRBV7-3 to TRBJ1-6, with a tentative D call TRBD1 (5 bases). CDR1 and CDR2 from the germline V gene are SGHTA and FQGTGA. The CDR3 extends over 15 amino acids. Trimming removed 0 bases from V and 8 bases from J, with 11 bases in between. The CDR3 loop reads CASSLTGQFDSPLHF. CDR3 bases: TGTGCCAGCAGCTTAACGGGGCAGTTTGATTCACCCCTCCACTTT.

The chain has TRBV4-3 and TRBJ2-7; TRBD1 agrees at 7 bases. Germline CDR1 and CDR2: LGHNA and YSLEER. This CDR3 contains 13 residues. V lost 4 bases and J lost 2; bases outside the gene matches: 2. This chain's CDR3 is CASSRDRAYEQYF. The DNA for the CDR3 is TGCGCCAGCAGCCGCGACAGGGCCTACGAGCAGTACTTC.

V is TRBV6-1 and J is TRBJ1-4; tentative D call: TRBD1 (6 bases). V gave up 7 bases and J gave up 7 bases, with 10 bases separating them. The CDR3 has 12 amino acids. Germline CDR1 MNHNS, CDR2 SASEGT. The DNA of the CDR3 is TGTGCCAGCACGGGACAAATTGAAAAACTGTTTTTT. Protein sequence: CASTGQIEKLFF.

The chain recombines TRBV6-1 with TRBJ1-1; D uncertain. This CDR3 is 15 amino acids long. Trimming shortened V by 2 bases and J by 5 bases, and 15 bases separated the two germline ends. Per germline, CDR1 MNHNS and CDR2 SASEGT. The CDR3 protein is CASSEFAPLRTEAFF. Written as DNA, the CDR3 is TGTGCCAGCAGTGAATTCGCCCCTCTAAGGACTGAAGCTTTCTTT.

The chain joins TRBV19 to TRBJ2-5; D remains ambiguous. V was trimmed by 5 bases and J by 2 bases, leaving 24 bases between them. Germline values: CDR1 LNHDA, CDR2 SQIVND (reference sequence). The CDR3 has 18 residues. CDR3 residues: CASSPWRLLTNLQETQYF. In DNA, the CDR3 is TGTGCCAGTAGTCCATGGAGACTTCTCACTAACCTGCAAGAGACCCAGTACTTC.

The chain has TRBV5-4 and TRBJ2-7, with 11 bases lining up with TRBD1. CDR1 SGHNT and CDR2 YYREEE come from the germline V gene (reference sequence). With V trimmed by 3 bases and J by 3 bases, 5 bases remained unmatched. This CDR3 contains 15 residues. CDR3 sequence reads: CASSSGTGGYYEQYF. The CDR3 nucleotides are TGTGCCAGCAGCTCCGGGACAGGGGGATACTACGAGCAGTACTTC.

The gene calls are TRBV4-1 and TRBJ1-1, with unresolved D. Germline V lookup: CDR1 MGHRA, CDR2 YSYEKL. The V and J ends lost 4 bases and 5 bases respectively, with 17 bases between them. The CDR3 length is 15 residues. The CDR3 nucleotides read TGCGCCAGCAGCCCTCTCGCGGGTTTCGGGACTGAAGCTTTCTTT. It codes for CASSPLAGFGTEAFF.

The chain uses TRBV6-4 and TRBJ2-6; D gene uncertain. The CDR3 loop spans 17 amino acids. The germline V and J ends were trimmed by 0 bases and 2 bases, with 11 bases remaining between them. Germline CDR1 reads MRHNA; CDR2 reads SNTAGT. DNA for the CDR3: TGTGCCAGCAGTGACTCGATCGGACGCACTGGGGCCAACGTCCTGACTTTC. Translation: CASSDSIGRTGANVLTF.

The chain combines TRBV4-1 with TRBJ1-1, with a tentative D call TRBD1 (6 bases). CDR1 and CDR2 from the germline V gene are MGHRA and YSYEKL. Trimming shortened V by 0 bases and J by 10 bases, and 21 bases separated the two germline ends. The CDR3 sequence is 16 residues long. The CDR3 nucleotides read TGCGCCAGCAGCCAAGATTTATCCAGGGCCACCAGGGGAGCTTTCTTT. This gives the protein CASSQDLSRATRGAFF.

J is TRBJ2-1 and V is TRBV9; 11 nucleotides match TRBD2. Germline V CDR1 and CDR2: SGDLS, YYNGEE. V gave up 5 bases and J gave up 8 bases; unmatched junction bases: 6. The CDR3 length is 14 residues. The CDR3 is CASSRTSGQDEQFF. In DNA, the CDR3 is TGTGCCAGCAGTAGGACTAGCGGGCAGGATGAGCAGTTCTTC. Full variable domain (remainder filled in from reference TRBV9 and TRBJ2-1): DSGVTQTPKHLITATGQRVTLRCSPRSGDLSVYWYQQSLDQGLQFLIQYYNGEERAKGNILERFSAQQFPDLHSELNLSSLELGDSALYFCASSRTSGQDEQFFGPGTRLTVL.

V usage is TRBV9 and J usage is TRBJ2-7, with D possibly being TRBD2 (7 bases). Germline assignment: CDR1 SGDLS and CDR2 YYNGEE. This CDR3 comprises 15 residues. V shed 4 bases and J shed 5 bases, with 19 bases lying between them. CDR3 coding DNA: TGTGCCAGCAGCCCACTGGGGGGGCATCCCCACGAGCAGTACTTC. As protein: CASSPLGGHPHEQYF.

The chain employs TRBV6-5 and TRBJ1-2, with 8 bases lining up with TRBD1. The CDR3 totals 13 residues. Germline CDR1 reads MNHEY; CDR2 reads SVGAGI. V was clipped by 5 bases and J by 6 bases; unmatched bases: 5. DNA of the CDR3: TGTGCCAGCAGTAGGACAGGGTTGGATGGCTACACCTTC. The encoded protein is CASSRTGLDGYTF.

The V gene is TRBV7-9, the J gene TRBJ2-5; D is undetermined. The length of the CDR3 is 17 residues. The V end lost 5 bases, the J end lost 1 base, and 20 bases lay between the germline ends. Germline CDR1 SEHNR, CDR2 FQNEAQ (reference sequence). CDR3 sequence reads: CASSPFTSSRIQETQYF. For the CDR3, the DNA is TGTGCCAGCAGCCCGTTTACCTCTTCGCGGATCCAAGAGACCCAGTACTTC.

V is TRBV30 and J is TRBJ2-3; TRBD2 might be the D (6 bases). Germline CDR1 reads GTSNPN; CDR2 reads SVGIG (reference sequence). The CDR3 sequence is 13 residues long. V was pared by 4 bases and J by 6 bases, with 14 bases between. The CDR3 here is CAWNLGEVDTQYF. The CDR3 bases are TGTGCCTGGAATTTGGGGGAGGTGGATACGCAGTATTTT.

The V and J genes are TRBV27 and TRBJ2-1; 10 nucleotides agree with TRBD2. From germline, CDR1 is MNHEY and CDR2 SMNVEV (reference sequence). Trimming cost V 6 bases and J 4 bases; bases outside gene matches: 6. The CDR3 contains 15 residues. CDR3 sequence: CASSSSGSLYNEQFF. The CDR3, as DNA: TGTGCCAGCAGCTCTAGCGGGAGCCTTTACAATGAGCAGTTCTTC.

This chain joins TRBV4-2 and TRBJ1-5, with 7 bases lining up with TRBD1. From germline, CDR1 is LGHNA and CDR2 YNFKEQ. V shed 3 bases and J 3 bases; nucleotides not matched to a gene: 5. The CDR3 sequence is 15 residues long. The CDR3 coding sequence is TGTGCCAGCAGCCAGGCGACAGGGCCCAATCAGCCCCAGCATTTT. Its translation: CASSQATGPNQPQHF.

This clone is a singleton in its sample. The chain carries TRBV9 and TRBJ2-7; 8 positions match TRBD1. The CDR3 runs to 15 residues. J was trimmed by 4 bases and V by 0 bases; bases with no gene match: 6. The germline V gene encodes CDR1 SGDLS and CDR2 YYNGEE. CDR3 bases: TGTGCCAGCAGCGTAGGTTGGCAGGGGGCGTACGAGCAGTACTTC. Amino acid sequence: CASSVGWQGAYEQYF. Variable domain in full (rest from reference TRBV9 and TRBJ2-7): DSGVTQTPKHLITATGQRVTLRCSPRSGDLSVYWYQQSLDQGLQFLIQYYNGEERAKGNILERFSAQQFPDLHSELNLSSLELGDSALYFCASSVGWQGAYEQYFGPGTRLTVT.

This chain uses TRBV5-8 with TRBJ2-5, with 12 nucleotides matching TRBD2. Germline V gene lookup returns CDR1 SGHTS and CDR2 YDEGEE. This CDR3 has 15 residues. The V segment lost 6 bases and the J segment 5 bases; nucleotides outside the gene matches: 8. The CDR3 spells CASNPSGGAFETQYF. In DNA form, the CDR3 reads TGTGCCAGCAACCCTAGCGGGGGGGCCTTCGAGACCCAGTACTTC.

A remark on this clone: One end of the junction is discordant with germline, which a read error may explain. V gene TRBV6-7 combines with J gene TRBJ2-5; the D gene is possibly TRBD1 (7 bases). TRBV6-7 falls under the ORF class, with uncertain function. This CDR3 spans 14 amino acids. CDR3: CASSYDRPQGGGHF. For the CDR3, the DNA is TGTGCCAGCAGTTATGACAGGCCCCAGGGGGGCGGACACTTC.

The chain is built from TRBV9 and TRBJ2-1; 8 bases line up with TRBD2. The CDR3 totals 16 residues. J was trimmed by 8 bases and V by 0 bases; bases with no gene match: 10. The germline V gene has CDR1 SGDLS and CDR2 YYNGEE. The CDR3 here is CASSVEGSGVRDEQFF. For the CDR3, the DNA is TGTGCCAGCAGCGTAGAGGGTAGCGGGGTAAGGGATGAGCAGTTCTTC.

This clone appeared a few times. This sequence joins TRBV7-9 and TRBJ2-7, with D possibly called TRBD1 or TRBD2 (6 bases each). Trimming took off 5 bases at V and 6 bases at J, with 11 bases between the two ends. The CDR3 is 12 residues long. From germline, CDR1 is SEHNR and CDR2 FQNEAQ (reference sequence). CDR3 DNA: TGTGCCAGCAGCGACGGAGGGGGCGAGCAGTACTTC. Translating gives CASSDGGGEQYF.

Here the CDR3 reads CASSPAVKAGGHEQYF. As DNA, the CDR3 is TGTGCCAGCAGCCCCGCGGTTAAGGCAGGCGGCCACGAGCAGTACTTC. This sequence joins TRBV4-2 and TRBJ2-7, with D uncertain. The CDR3 loop spans 16 amino acids. Trimming stripped 4 bases from V and 5 bases from J, with 21 bases between. The germline CDR1 and CDR2 sequences are LGHNA and YNFKEQ.

The gene calls are TRBV7-8 and TRBJ2-7; D gene unclear. This CDR3 contains 11 residues. Trimming took 0 bases from V and 5 from J, leaving 2 bases between them. Germline loops: CDR1 SGHVS, CDR2 FQNEAQ. The CDR3 DNA follows: TGTGCCAGCAGCTTAGCAAACGAGCAGTACTTC. This gives the protein CASSLANEQYF.

The CDR3 DNA sequence: TGTGCCTTGTCAGGGGGCGATTGGGAAAAACTGTTTTTT. Protein: CALSGGDWEKLFF. This sequence joins TRBV30 and TRBJ1-4; 8 bases agree with TRBD1. The junction had 9 bases not matched to a gene; V was cut back by 7 bases and J by 8 bases. The CDR3 is 13 amino acids. In germline, CDR1 is GTSNPN, CDR2 SVGIG (reference sequence).

This chain joins TRBV2 and TRBJ1-1, with a weak D call TRBD1 (5 bases). V was trimmed by 6 bases and J by 13 bases, leaving 15 bases between them. CDR3 length equals 11 residues. The germline V gene has CDR1 SNHLY and CDR2 FYNNEI. The CDR3 spells CASRSWDVFFF. The DNA of the CDR3 is TGTGCCAGCAGGAGTTGGGACGTTTTTTTCTTT.

The chain carries TRBV5-4 and TRBJ1-5, with 12 bases that match TRBD1. CDR1 and CDR2 (germline): SGHNT, YYREEE (reference sequence). Germline trimming cut 4 bases from V and 5 bases from J; bases unmatched to any gene: 7. This CDR3 has 16 amino acids. For the CDR3, the DNA is TGTGCCAGCAGCCGCTCCGGGACAGGGGGCGATCAGCCCCAGCATTTT. Its protein is CASSRSGTGGDQPQHF.

This clone was observed a handful of times. J is TRBJ1-5 and V is TRBV6-5; possible D gene TRBD1, 6 bases. This CDR3 contains 14 residues. Germline CDR1 is MNHEY and CDR2 is SVGAGI. The V gene lost 3 bases and the J gene lost 6 bases, with 12 bases spanning the gap. The CDR3 nucleotides are TGTGCCAGCAGTTATGACACAGGGACTCAGCCCCAGCATTTT. Its translation is CASSYDTGTQPQHF.

The rearrangement joins TRBV2 to TRBJ2-1, with 15 bases lining up with TRBD2. Per germline, CDR1 SNHLY and CDR2 FYNNEI. This CDR3 region has 18 residues. V shed 4 bases and J 1 base; nucleotides not matched to a gene: 5. For the CDR3, the DNA is TGTGCCAGCAGTGGCTGGACTAGCGGGGGGGAGTCCTACAATGAGCAGTTCTTC. It specifies CASSGWTSGGESYNEQFF.

J is TRBJ2-1 and V is TRBV5-3; 13 nucleotides agree with TRBD2. TRBV5-3 has ORF status, its function being uncertain. V dropped 3 bases and J dropped 15; count of bases not matched to a gene: 18. This CDR3 is 17 amino acids long. The CDR3 loop is CARSSSLSRTSGRYPFF. The DNA of the CDR3 is TGTGCCAGAAGCTCCTCGCTCTCCAGGACTAGCGGGAGATATCCGTTCTTC.

The V call is TRBV7-2, the J call TRBJ1-4, with D perhaps matching TRBD1 (6 bases). Germline lookup yields CDR1 SGHTA and CDR2 FQGNSA. Trimming removed 1 base from V and 5 bases from J, with 11 bases in between. This CDR3 comprises 15 residues. CDR3 loop: CASSLGTVLNEKLFF. In DNA, the CDR3 is TGTGCCAGCAGCTTAGGGACAGTCTTAAATGAAAAACTGTTTTTT.

The table lists this clone with a count of one. The CDR3 DNA sequence: TGCGCCAGTAGAACAGGGGAGAAAGAGACCCAGTACTTC. Amino acids: CASRTGEKETQYF. V is TRBV5-1 and J is TRBJ2-5, with TRBD1 matching 7 bases. Germline CDR1 SGHRS, CDR2 YFSETQ. The V segment lost 8 bases and the J segment 3 bases; nucleotides outside the gene matches: 7. The CDR3 has 13 residues.

The chain combines TRBV19 with TRBJ1-2; D possibly corresponds to TRBD1 (6 bases). This CDR3 has 13 residues. V was trimmed by 7 bases and J by 7 bases, leaving 16 bases between them. Germline CDR1 and CDR2: LNHDA and SQIVND (reference sequence). The CDR3 sequence is CASTLRGGSGYTF. Written as DNA, the CDR3 is TGTGCCAGTACCCTAAGGGGGGGCAGTGGCTACACCTTC. Full variable domain (outside the CDR3, taken from reference TRBV19 and TRBJ1-2): DGGITQSPKYLFRKEGQNVTLSCEQNLNHDAMYWYRQDPGQGLRLIYYSQIVNDFQKGDIAEGYSVSREKKESFPLTVTSAQKNPTAFYLCASTLRGGSGYTFGSGTRLTVV.